These 21 T cell receptor beta chains came from one sample sequenced in a study of CD8+ T cells in alopecia areata. As the sequencing template, cDNA was produced by extracting RNA and reverse transcribing it. Using immunoSEQ multiplex PCR, the repertoire was profiled, and TCRdb retains in-frame clones only, with some absent. The repertoire holds roughly 130,000 clones, with about 57% as singletons. Source: CD4+ T cells sorted from blood, taken at week 0. Source of these receptors: a human donor with alopecia areata.

The chain links TRBV15 to TRBJ2-3; tentative D call: TRBD1 (5 bases). CDR1 is LNHNV and CDR2 is YYDKDF in the germline V gene (reference sequence). The V end was cut by 2 bases, the J end by 1 base, with 7 bases between. The CDR3 has 14 residues. This chain's CDR3 is CATSRLTGTDTQYF. The CDR3 coding sequence is TGTGCCACCAGCAGATTGACAGGCACAGATACGCAGTATTTT. Using reference TRBV15 and TRBJ2-3 for the parts outside the CDR3, the full variable domain is DAMVIQNPRYQVTQFGKPVTLSCSQTLNHNVMYWYQQKSSQAPKLLFHYYDKDFNNEADTPDNFQSRRPNTSFCFLDIRSPGLGDTAMYLCATSRLTGTDTQYFGPGTRLTVL.

The CDR3 nucleotides are TGTGCCATCAACGGGGGGCGGCGGGTTGAGCAGTTCTTC. Translating gives CAINGGRRVEQFF. J is TRBJ2-1 and V is TRBV10-3, with TRBD2 as a possible D gene (7 bases). The V and J ends lost 7 bases and 9 bases respectively, with 16 bases between them. Per the germline V gene, CDR1 is ENHRY and CDR2 is SYGVKD. The CDR3 consists of 13 residues.

The chain carries TRBV7-2 and TRBJ1-1, with D tentatively TRBD1 (6 bases). The germline CDR1 and CDR2 sequences are SGHTA and FQGNSA. This CDR3 is built from 14 residues. V lost 0 bases, J lost 1 base, and 6 bases lay in between. The chain's CDR3 is CASSLAQGNTEAFF. As DNA, the CDR3 is TGTGCCAGCAGCTTAGCACAGGGGAACACTGAAGCTTTCTTT.

The chain combines TRBV7-3 with TRBJ2-2; D is possibly TRBD1 (6 bases). Germline V gene lookup returns CDR1 SGHTA and CDR2 FQGTGA. This CDR3 spans 15 amino acids. Trimming took off 2 bases at V and 4 bases at J, with 11 bases between the two ends. CDR3 coding DNA: TGTGCCAGCAGCTTACTCAGGGGCGGCACCGGGGAGCTGTTTTTT. This sequence encodes CASSLLRGGTGELFF.

The chain uses TRBV29-1 and TRBJ2-5, with 9 bases identical to TRBD2. The V and J ends lost 6 bases and 2 bases, in that order; junction bases with no gene match: 10. CDR3 length: 15 amino acids. Germline loops: CDR1 SQVTM, CDR2 ANQGSEA. The CDR3, as DNA: TGCAGCGTAGAACCTGTAGCGGGGGCTCAAGAGACCCAGTACTTC. Its protein product is CSVEPVAGAQETQYF.

The table lists this clone with a few counts. J is TRBJ2-7 and V is TRBV11-1; D might be TRBD1 (6 bases). Trimming shortened V by 6 bases and J by 5 bases, and 23 bases separated the two germline ends. There are 16 residues in the CDR3. Germline V gene sequence: CDR1 SGHAT, CDR2 FQDESV (reference sequence). The CDR3 sequence is CASRHHLTGNSDEQYF. DNA of the CDR3: TGTGCCAGCAGACATCACCTAACAGGGAATAGCGACGAGCAGTACTTC.

V usage is TRBV6-1 and J usage is TRBJ2-6; no definite D call. CDR1 and CDR2 from the germline V gene are MNHNS and SASEGT. The CDR3 is 14 residues long. V lost 7 bases to trimming and J lost 3 bases, with 10 bases between them. CDR3 sequence (DNA): TGTGCCAGCATCGGTGGTGGTGGGGCCAACGTCCTGACTTTC. It encodes CASIGGGGANVLTF.

The rearrangement joins TRBV30 to TRBJ2-6; D gene ambiguous. The CDR3 loop spans 18 amino acids. Between the trimmed V and J ends, which lost 1 base and 0 bases, there was a span of 16 bases. Germline V lookup: CDR1 GTSNPN, CDR2 SVGIG (reference sequence). CDR3 nucleotides: TGTGCCTGGAGTGCCCCATACTGGCAGGTCTCTGGGGCCAACGTCCTGACTTTC. This sequence encodes CAWSAPYWQVSGANVLTF.

This clone was seen more than once but under ten times. This chain joins TRBV28 and TRBJ1-1; D is undetermined. This CDR3 region has 13 residues. CDR1 and CDR2 from the germline V gene are MDHEN and SYDVKM. Between the trimmed V and J ends, which lost 4 bases and 11 bases, there was a span of 17 bases. CDR3 amino acids: CASSSPDPIRAFF. The DNA of the CDR3 is TGTGCCAGCAGTTCCCCCGATCCGATTCGGGCTTTCTTT.

This clone was recorded a few times. The chain carries TRBV5-1 and TRBJ1-1; 7 positions match TRBD1. The ends lost 2 bases at V and 5 bases at J; junction bases unmatched: 6. The length of the CDR3 is 14 residues. CDR1 and CDR2 from the germline V gene are SGHRS and YFSETQ. CDR3 sequence (DNA): TGCGCCAGCAGCTTAACAACAGGGGCGACTGAAGCTTTCTTT. Its protein is CASSLTTGATEAFF.

V usage is TRBV5-1 and J usage is TRBJ1-1; 7 bases are a match to TRBD1. Germline CDR1 SGHRS, CDR2 YFSETQ. After removal of 4 bases from V and 3 bases from J, the junction contained 3 bases not matched to a gene. The CDR3 totals 13 residues. CDR3 residues: CASSNQGDTEAFF. CDR3 DNA sequence: TGCGCCAGCAGCAATCAGGGGGACACTGAAGCTTTCTTT.

The rearrangement links TRBV14 to TRBJ2-3; no firm D call. The CDR3 covers 14 residues. Between the trimmed V and J ends, which lost 1 base and 0 bases, there was a span of 5 bases. In germline, CDR1 is SGHDN, CDR2 FVKESK. This CDR3 is CASSQVGSTDTQYF. The DNA of the CDR3 is TGTGCCAGCAGCCAAGTAGGTAGCACAGATACGCAGTATTTT.

The genes are TRBV2 and TRBJ2-2; no definite D call. The V gene lost 7 bases and the J gene lost 2 bases, with 8 bases spanning the gap. Germline CDR1 SNHLY, CDR2 FYNNEI. The CDR3 has 13 residues. The CDR3 DNA follows: TGTGCCAGCAAAACCGATAACACCGGGGAGCTGTTTTTT. Its protein is CASKTDNTGELFF. The complete variable domain, with remaining parts taken from reference TRBV2 and TRBJ2-2, reads EPEVTQTPSHQVTQMGQEVILRCVPISNHLYFYWYRQILGQKVEFLVSFYNNEISEKSEIFDDQFSVERPDGSNFTLKIRSTKLEDSAMYFCASKTDNTGELFFGEGSRLTVL.

This chain connects TRBV7-2 to TRBJ2-1, with D perhaps matching TRBD2 (6 bases). Germline V CDR1 and CDR2: SGHTA, FQGNSA. The CDR3 spans 15 residues. The V end lost 1 base, the J end lost 7 bases, and 14 bases lay between the germline ends. CDR3 protein: CASSLVPTRGNEQFF. The DNA of the CDR3 is TGTGCCAGCAGCTTAGTCCCCACCCGGGGGAATGAGCAGTTCTTC.

The chain links TRBV4-3 to TRBJ2-1; 13 nucleotides agree with TRBD2. The CDR3 consists of 15 residues. The V gene's germline CDR1 is LGHNA and CDR2 YSLEER. V trimming: 4 bases; J trimming: 10 bases; junction bases outside the gene matches: 7. CDR3 residues: CASSRGLAGVGEQFF. Written as DNA, the CDR3 is TGCGCCAGCAGCCGCGGACTAGCGGGGGTCGGGGAGCAGTTCTTC.

The chain carries TRBV29-1 and TRBJ2-5, with D perhaps matching TRBD2 (5 bases). Trimming shortened V by 1 base and J by 7 bases, and 16 bases separated the two germline ends. CDR3 length: 14 amino acids. Germline CDR1 and CDR2: SQVTM and ANQGSEA. The CDR3 DNA reads TGCAGCGTTGAAGTCCTAGCTACTGTGGGGACCCAGTACTTC. This codes for CSVEVLATVGTQYF.

This chain uses TRBV5-1 with TRBJ2-7; 10 bases agree with TRBD1. V shed 4 bases, J shed 4 bases, and the junction held 8 bases outside the gene matches. The CDR3 length is 15 residues. Germline CDR1 is SGHRS and CDR2 is YFSETQ. The CDR3 loop reads CASSDGDRGQYEQYF. CDR3 coding DNA: TGCGCCAGCAGCGACGGCGACAGGGGGCAATACGAGCAGTACTTC.

The chain has TRBV18 and TRBJ2-7, with 13 positions matching TRBD2. The CDR3 runs to 17 residues. Trimming at V came to 3 bases and at J to 0 bases, leaving 5 bases not matched to a gene. CDR1 and CDR2 from the germline V gene are KGHSH and LQKENI. This CDR3 is CASSPTSGRLLSYEQYF. The CDR3, as DNA: TGTGCCAGCTCACCGACTAGCGGGAGGCTCCTCTCCTACGAGCAGTACTTC.

Regarding this clone: Other DNA sequences within the sample encode an identical CDR3. This rearrangement joins TRBV10-3 to TRBJ2-1, with 8 bases fitting TRBD1. The V gene end was trimmed by 8 bases and the J gene end by 0 bases; junction bases not matched to a gene: 6. The CDR3 consists of 15 residues. Per the germline V gene, CDR1 is ENHRY and CDR2 is SYGVKD. The CDR3 nucleotides read TGTGCCATCCAATCGGGGACAGGCTCCTACAATGAGCAGTTCTTC. Its translation is CAIQSGTGSYNEQFF.

The V and J genes are TRBV5-4 and TRBJ2-3; D unresolved. The V end was cut by 0 bases, the J end by 2 bases, with 7 bases between. This CDR3 region has 14 residues. Germline-derived CDR1 and CDR2 are SGHNT and YYREEE (reference sequence). The chain's CDR3 is CASSLVGPTDTQYF. The CDR3 bases are TGTGCCAGCAGCTTGGTGGGCCCCACAGATACGCAGTATTTT.

The chain employs TRBV5-8 and TRBJ1-2; no firm D call. Germline V gene lookup returns CDR1 SGHTS and CDR2 YDEGEE. The length of the CDR3 is 13 residues. V gave up 5 bases and J gave up 3 bases, with 11 bases separating them. The CDR3, as DNA: TGTGCCAGCAGGAATGGACTGCACTATGGCTACACCTTC. Its protein is CASRNGLHYGYTF.